This T cell receptor (beta chain) derives from a study of CD8 T cells in Susac syndrome. With random hexamers, reverse transcription was performed on about 0.5 to 1 ug of RNA. Using its own MiXCR run on the immunoSEQ multiplex PCR reads, TCRdb lists one record per CDR3 protein. The sample includes about 83,000 distinct CDR3 sequences, around 96% of them seen just once. Per the germline V gene, CDR1 is SNHLY and CDR2 is FYNNEI. Trimming removed 3 bases from V and 1 base from J, with 10 bases in between. The CDR3 has 14 amino acids. This TCR was recovered from a human donor with Susac syndrome. The rearrangement links TRBV2 to TRBJ2-7; no clear D gene. Sequencing was performed on CD8+ T cells from PBMCs. The CDR3 DNA follows: TGTGCCAGCAGTGAGGCACCACATTCCTACGAGCAGTACGTC. Its protein product is CASSEAPHSYEQYV.